This T cell receptor (beta chain) was sequenced during a study of cytomegalovirus exposure and HLA in healthy donors. Notes on the study in general: As was reported, the classifier diagnosed cytomegalovirus status with high specificity and sensitivity.

Using immunoSEQ multiplex PCR, the repertoire was profiled, and TCRdb retains in-frame clones only, with some absent. The table shows around 190,000 clones, with about 81% occurring only once. This CDR3 spans 15 amino acids. Germline V gene data show CDR1 as LNHDA and CDR2 as SQIVND (reference sequence). Trimming pared 1 base from V and 5 bases from J, leaving 14 bases between. In this sample, this clone turned up once. Its specificity is unknown. Donors were drawn from the approximately 120-subject validation cohort, separate from the roughly 670-subject first cohort. The receptor comes from a woman in her twenties or thirties in good health and CMV-seronegative. The rearrangement joins TRBV19 to TRBJ2-5; D possibly corresponds to TRBD1 (5 bases). The sample consisted of PBMCs. For the CDR3, the DNA is TGTGCCAGTAGTATAGGAAGGGGTTACGCCGAGACCCAGTACTTC. Protein: CASSIGRGYAETQYF.